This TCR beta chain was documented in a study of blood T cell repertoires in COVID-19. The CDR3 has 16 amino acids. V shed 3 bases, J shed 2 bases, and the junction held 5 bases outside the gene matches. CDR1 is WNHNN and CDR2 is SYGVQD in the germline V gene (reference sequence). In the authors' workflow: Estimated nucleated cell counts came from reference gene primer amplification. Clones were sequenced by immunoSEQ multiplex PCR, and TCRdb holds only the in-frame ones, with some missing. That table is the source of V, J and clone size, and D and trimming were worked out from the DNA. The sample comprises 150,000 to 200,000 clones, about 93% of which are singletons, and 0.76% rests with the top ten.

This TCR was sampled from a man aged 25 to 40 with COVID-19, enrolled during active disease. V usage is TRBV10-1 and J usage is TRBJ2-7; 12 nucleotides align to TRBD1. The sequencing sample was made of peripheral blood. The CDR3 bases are TGCGCCAGCAGTGACTCGGGACAGGGGGCTCCCTACGAGCAGTACTTC. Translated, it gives CASSDSGQGAPYEQYF.